This is a list of T cell receptor beta chains from one sample in a study of early T cells in non-severe SARS-CoV-2 infection. TCRdb re-derived calls from the 5' RACE reads in MiXCR, one entry per CDR3 protein. The sample includes about 80,000 distinct CDR3 sequences, about an eighth of them seen just once. Sequencing was done on a sample of whole blood. These receptors came from an adult who was a healthcare worker with PCR-confirmed SARS-CoV-2 infection or an uninfected control (not recorded which). The CDR3 runs from the conserved cysteine through the conserved F or W. Size values are once, few and many counts, or a class for expanded clones, and some rows have none.

v_gene	j_gene	abundance	CDR3aa
TRBV29-1	TRBJ2-7	NA	CSGGQGYPYEQYF
TRBV19	TRBJ2-1	NA	CASSIISSANNEQFF
TRBV5-1	TRBJ2-3	few	CASSPGGEGTDTQYF
TRBV18	TRBJ2-3	many	CASSPPAFTDTQYF
TRBV20-1	TRBJ2-1	NA	CSARGVGLEQFF
TRBV7-9	TRBJ1-4	many	CASSLSREGEKLFF
TRBV7-9	TRBJ1-5	many	CASTGWQGQPQHF
TRBV20-1	TRBJ2-3	many	CSASPLQGSTHTSDTQYF
TRBV5-1	TRBJ2-3	many	CASSISGRAFDTQYF
TRBV27	TRBJ2-1	NA	CASTWSGSSYNEQFF
TRBV27	TRBJ2-3	few	CASSALSATDTQYF
TRBV5-1	TRBJ2-7	NA	CASSSPQFGSTYEQYF
TRBV28	TRBJ1-4	few	CASTFAQSRSEKLFF
TRBV9	TRBJ2-1	NA	CASSSRGLAGDNEQFF
TRBV3-1	TRBJ2-3	once	CASSQDRLGAKKGQYF